This T cell receptor beta chain was recorded in a study of brain T cells in children with intractable seizures. Time point defined: blood from clinic visit 5 months post-surgery; TSC patient then seizure free. The sequenced cases were selected for having the highest brain T cell transcript signatures. The CDR3 runs to 11 residues. Germline loops: CDR1 MNHNY, CDR2 SVGAGI (reference sequence). V was pared by 11 bases and J by 7 bases, with 11 bases between. TCRdb keeps only in-frame clones here, not all; method: immunoSEQ multiplex PCR. The data hold hundreds of thousands of clones, with nearly 95% observed a single time.

The sequence was collected from a boy under two years old with tuberous sclerosis and intractable seizures. This specimen consisted of peripheral blood, obtained approximately 5 months after surgery. The gene calls are TRBV6-6 and TRBJ2-2, with D perhaps given as TRBD1 or TRBD2 (6 bases each). The DNA of the CDR3 is TGTGCCCTAGGGGGGCTCGGGGAGCTGTTTTTT. This translates into CALGGLGELFF.